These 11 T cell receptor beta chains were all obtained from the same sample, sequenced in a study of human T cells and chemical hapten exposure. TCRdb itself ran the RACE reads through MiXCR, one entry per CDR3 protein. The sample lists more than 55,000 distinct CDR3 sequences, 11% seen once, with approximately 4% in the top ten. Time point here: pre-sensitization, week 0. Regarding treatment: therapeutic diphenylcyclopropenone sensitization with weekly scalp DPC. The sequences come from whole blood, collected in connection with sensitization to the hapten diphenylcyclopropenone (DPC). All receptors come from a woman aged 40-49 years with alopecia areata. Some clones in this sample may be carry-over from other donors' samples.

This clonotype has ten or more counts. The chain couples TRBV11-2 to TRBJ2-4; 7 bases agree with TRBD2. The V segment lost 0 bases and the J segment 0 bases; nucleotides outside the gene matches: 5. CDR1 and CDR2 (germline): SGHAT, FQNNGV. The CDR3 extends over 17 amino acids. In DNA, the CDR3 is TGTGCCAGCAGCTTAGATCTAGCGGCCCAAGCCAAAAACATTCAGTACTTC. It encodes CASSLDLAAQAKNIQYF.

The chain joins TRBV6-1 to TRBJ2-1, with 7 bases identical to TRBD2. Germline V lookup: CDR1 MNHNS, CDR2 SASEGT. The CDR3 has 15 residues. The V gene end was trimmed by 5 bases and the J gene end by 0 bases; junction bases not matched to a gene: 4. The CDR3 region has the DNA TGTGCCAGCAGTCGAACTAGCGTCTCCTACAATGAGCAGTTCTTC. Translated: CASSRTSVSYNEQFF.

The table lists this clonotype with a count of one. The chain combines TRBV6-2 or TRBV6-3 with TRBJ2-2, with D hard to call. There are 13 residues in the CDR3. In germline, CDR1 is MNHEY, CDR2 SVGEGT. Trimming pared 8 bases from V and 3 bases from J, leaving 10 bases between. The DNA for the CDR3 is TGTGCCAGCCACCCGATCCACACCGGGGAGCTGTTTTTT. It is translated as CASHPIHTGELFF.

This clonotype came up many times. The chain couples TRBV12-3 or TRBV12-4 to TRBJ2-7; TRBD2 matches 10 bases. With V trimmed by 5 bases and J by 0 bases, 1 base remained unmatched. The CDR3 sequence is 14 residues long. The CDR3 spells CASSASGGSYEQYF. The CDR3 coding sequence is TGTGCCAGCAGTGCTAGCGGGGGCTCCTACGAGCAGTACTTC.

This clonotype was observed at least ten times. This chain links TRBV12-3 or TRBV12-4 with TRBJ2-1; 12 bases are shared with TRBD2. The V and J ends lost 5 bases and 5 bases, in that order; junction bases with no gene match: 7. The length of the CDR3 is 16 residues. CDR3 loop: CASSRPSGRANNEQFF. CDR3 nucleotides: TGTGCCAGCAGTCGCCCTAGCGGGAGGGCCAACAATGAGCAGTTCTTC.

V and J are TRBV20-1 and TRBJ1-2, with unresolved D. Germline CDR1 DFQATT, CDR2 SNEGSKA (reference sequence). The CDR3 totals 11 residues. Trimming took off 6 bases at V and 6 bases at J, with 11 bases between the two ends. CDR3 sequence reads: CSAPDSDGYTF. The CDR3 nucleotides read TGCAGTGCACCCGACTCGGATGGCTACACCTTC.

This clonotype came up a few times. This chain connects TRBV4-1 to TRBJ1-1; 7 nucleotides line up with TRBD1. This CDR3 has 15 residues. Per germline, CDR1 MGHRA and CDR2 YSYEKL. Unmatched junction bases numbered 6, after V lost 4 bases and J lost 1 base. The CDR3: CASSPEGAKNTEAFF. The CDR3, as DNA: TGCGCCAGCAGCCCGGAGGGGGCGAAGAACACTGAAGCTTTCTTT.

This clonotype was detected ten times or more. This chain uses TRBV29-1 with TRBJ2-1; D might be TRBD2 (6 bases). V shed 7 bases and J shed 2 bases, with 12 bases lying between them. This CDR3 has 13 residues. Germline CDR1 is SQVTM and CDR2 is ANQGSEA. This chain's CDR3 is CSATGEAYNEQFF. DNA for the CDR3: TGCAGCGCGACGGGGGAAGCCTACAATGAGCAGTTCTTC.

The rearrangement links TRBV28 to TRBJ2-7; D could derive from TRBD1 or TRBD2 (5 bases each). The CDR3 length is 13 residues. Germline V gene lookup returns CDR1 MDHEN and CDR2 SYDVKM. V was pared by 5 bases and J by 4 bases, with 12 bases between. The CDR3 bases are TGTGCCAGCAGTCCCCGGGACCTTTACGAGCAGTACTTC. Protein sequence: CASSPRDLYEQYF. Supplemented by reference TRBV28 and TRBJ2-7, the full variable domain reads DVKVTQSSRYLVKRTGEKVFLECVQDMDHENMFWYRQDPGLGLRLIYFSYDVKMKEKGDIPEGYSVSREKKERFSLILESASTNQTSMYLCASSPRDLYEQYFGPGTRLTVT.

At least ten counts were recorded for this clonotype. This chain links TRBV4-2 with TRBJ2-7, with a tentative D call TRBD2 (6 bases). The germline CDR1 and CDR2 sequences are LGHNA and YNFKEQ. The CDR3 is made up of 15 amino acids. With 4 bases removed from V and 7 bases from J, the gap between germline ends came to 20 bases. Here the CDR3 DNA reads TGTGCCAGCAGCCCCTCACGGGGACTCCTTGCGGAGCAGTACTTC. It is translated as CASSPSRGLLAEQYF.

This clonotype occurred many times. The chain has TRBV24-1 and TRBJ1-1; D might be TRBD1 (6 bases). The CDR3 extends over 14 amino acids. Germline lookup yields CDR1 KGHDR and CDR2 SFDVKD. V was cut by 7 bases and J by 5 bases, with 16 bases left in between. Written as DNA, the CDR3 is TGTGCCACCAGCCCTACAGGGAGGGGAACTGAAGCTTTCTTT. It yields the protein CATSPTGRGTEAFF.